A single sample gave rise to the 8 T cell receptor beta chains below, sequenced in a study of CD8 T cells in ankylosing spondylitis (dated by TCRdb to about 2017). The library came from 5' RACE. Sequencing relied on an Illumina HiSeq 2500. The raw public data were reprocessed by TCRdb itself: fastp quality trimming at Q25, MiXCR clonotype calling, in-frame beta chains only. Rows with a matching CDR3 protein are joined into one entry that keeps the most common DNA and genes. This sample comprises about 250,000 distinct CDR3 sequences, about 30% of them detected only once. Together, the top ten hold around 4.2% of the sample. Sequencing used blood, either unsorted or a sorted T cell fraction (not recorded which). These receptors were taken from a male donor with ankylosing spondylitis or in good health (not recorded which).

This clonotype was counted between two and nine times. V and J are TRBV7-2 and TRBJ2-3, with D possibly matching TRBD1 (6 bases). The CDR3 spans 17 residues. V lost 5 bases and J 6 bases, leaving 24 bases between the germline ends. Germline loops: CDR1 SGHTA, CDR2 FQGNSA. The CDR3 protein is CASSVGPRGDRADTQYF. The CDR3 nucleotides read TGTGCCAGCAGCGTAGGGCCCAGGGGCGATCGCGCTGATACGCAGTATTTT.

This sequence joins TRBV21-1 and TRBJ1-1. TRBV21-1 has pseudogene status. This CDR3 spans 13 amino acids. The CDR3 reads CASSKEGNTEAFF. CDR3 in DNA: TGTGCCAGCAGCAAAGAGGGGAACACTGAAGCTTTCTTT.

The V call is TRBV20-1, the J call TRBJ2-1; maybe TRBD1 (5 bases). Trimming removed 5 bases from V and 9 bases from J, with 26 bases in between. Germline CDR1 reads DFQATT; CDR2 reads SNEGSKA (reference sequence). The CDR3 is 16 amino acids. The CDR3 region is CSAPQQGRVVKGEQFF. CDR3 DNA sequence: TGCAGTGCTCCTCAGCAGGGCCGGGTGGTCAAGGGTGAGCAGTTCTTC.

This clonotype was counted between two and nine times. The gene calls are TRBV5-1 and TRBJ1-2; D is unclear. V gave up 4 bases and J gave up 7 bases, with 17 bases separating them. The germline V gene has CDR1 SGHRS and CDR2 YFSETQ. The CDR3 has 14 residues. The CDR3 protein is CASSPDLLVSGYTF. The CDR3 nucleotides are TGCGCCAGCAGCCCGGACCTACTGGTCAGTGGCTACACCTTC.

This clonotype has more than one count but fewer than ten. J is TRBJ1-4 and V is TRBV20-1; D may be TRBD1 (6 bases). CDR3 size: 14 residues. Per germline, CDR1 DFQATT and CDR2 SNEGSKA (reference sequence). The ends were cut back, 5 bases at V and 0 bases at J, with 10 bases in the middle. The CDR3 DNA is TGCAGTGCTTGGACAGTAGCAACTAATGAAAAACTGTTTTTT. Translating gives CSAWTVATNEKLFF.

A few counts support this clonotype. This chain links TRBV29-1 with TRBJ2-1; D tentatively reads TRBD1 or TRBD2 (6 bases each). There are 13 residues in the CDR3. The germline V and J ends were trimmed by 7 bases and 7 bases, with 17 bases remaining between them. Germline V lookup: CDR1 SQVTM, CDR2 ANQGSEA. CDR3 nucleotide sequence: TGCAGCGGCGGGACATGGGGCCGGAATGAGCAGTTCTTC. Residues: CSGGTWGRNEQFF.

This clonotype has more than one count but fewer than ten. V is TRBV5-1 and J is TRBJ2-1, with 9 bases matching TRBD1. Germline-derived CDR1 and CDR2 are SGHRS and YFSETQ. The CDR3 is made up of 17 amino acids. With 1 base clipped from V and 0 bases from J, the junction kept 5 bases outside the gene matches. The CDR3 is CASSLWTGVGSYNEQFF. The DNA for the CDR3 is TGCGCCAGCAGCTTGTGGACAGGGGTGGGCTCCTACAATGAGCAGTTCTTC.

This chain links TRBV20-1 with TRBJ2-7; D is possibly TRBD1 or TRBD2 (6 bases each). V dropped 5 bases and J dropped 2 bases, with 19 bases sitting between them. The germline V gene has CDR1 DFQATT and CDR2 SNEGSKA (reference sequence). The length of the CDR3 is 15 residues. This chain's CDR3 is CSALDGGQWAYEQYF. In DNA, the CDR3 is TGCAGTGCTTTAGACGGGGGCCAATGGGCCTACGAGCAGTACTTC.